This T cell receptor (beta chain) was sequenced during a study of blood T cell repertoires in COVID-19. Study-level background: Samples came from the United States, Italy and Spain, spanning acute and convalescent COVID-19. PBMCs, B-cell-depleted T cells, or T cells were the source of the cDNA or gDNA that made up the material.

Methods used by the authors: Estimates of nucleated cell counts were drawn from the amplification of reference gene primers. Repertoires were generated with immunoSEQ multiplex PCR, while TCRdb's copy carries only in-frame clones and drops some. Clone size and the V and J calls come from that table; the DNA yielded D and trimming. The table shows roughly 100,000 clones, with around 84% occurring only once. Per the germline V gene, CDR1 is SGHRS and CDR2 is YFSETQ. The CDR3 contains 13 residues. V was clipped by 1 base and J by 6 bases, with 7 bases between them. This receptor was obtained from a human donor in a cohort sampled during active COVID-19. Sequencing input: peripheral blood. The V gene is TRBV5-1, the J gene TRBJ2-2; D unclear. CDR3 DNA: TGCGCCAGCAGCTTGTTCGGTTCCGGGGAGCTGTTTTTT. Amino acids: CASSLFGSGELFF.